These 26 T cell receptor beta chains share one sample of origin, sequenced in a study of blood T cells in healthy people across ages. Together with a sample-barcoded 5' primer, a J-beta primer mix was included in a second PCR lasting roughly 6 to 12 cycles. TCRdb ran MiXCR on the 5' RACE reads and lists one entry per CDR3 protein. The repertoire holds 250,000 to 300,000 distinct CDR3 sequences, with roughly 27% as singletons. Sequencing was performed on blood. These receptors were collected from a woman between 70 and 85 years old in good health.

A few counts support this clonotype. The chain is built from TRBV24-1 and TRBJ2-7; D is uncertain. V was shortened by 12 bases and J by 6 bases, with 11 bases between the two germline ends. The CDR3 totals 10 residues. The germline gives CDR1 KGHDR, CDR2 SFDVKD. In DNA, the CDR3 is TGTGCCCCCAATTGCTCCGAGCAGTACTTC. Its translation: CAPNCSEQYF.

The chain recombines TRBV20-1 with TRBJ2-1, with 8 bases lining up with TRBD2. Germline loops: CDR1 DFQATT, CDR2 SNEGSKA (reference sequence). The CDR3 sequence is 14 residues long. Unmatched junction bases numbered 8, after V lost 6 bases and J lost 4 bases. CDR3 coding DNA: TGCAGTGCGGGACCTAGCGGGTCGTACAATGAGCAGTTCTTC. This encodes CSAGPSGSYNEQFF.

The V gene is TRBV29-1, the J gene TRBJ2-1; a weak D match, TRBD1 (5 bases). The germline V gene encodes CDR1 SQVTM and CDR2 ANQGSEA. Trimming left V 6 bases short and J 6 bases short, with 6 bases between. This CDR3 has 10 residues. CDR3 DNA: TGCAGCGTCAGGGTCAATGAGCAGTTCTTC. It specifies CSVRVNEQFF.

The chain uses TRBV6-5 and TRBJ1-2, with 7 bases aligning to TRBD1. Germline V gives CDR1 MNHEY, CDR2 SVGAGI. The trim removed 4 bases at V and 7 bases at J, leaving 6 bases unmatched. CDR3 size: 13 residues. The CDR3 DNA reads as TGTGCCAGCAGTTCACTTGACAGGGCTGGCTACACCTTC. This gives the protein CASSSLDRAGYTF.

The chain uses TRBV12-3 or TRBV12-4 and TRBJ1-5, with D perhaps matching TRBD1 (5 bases). The CDR3 length is 15 residues. Trimming shortened V by 6 bases and J by 0 bases, and 12 bases separated the two germline ends. Here the CDR3 reads CASRPGGTSNQPQHF. In nucleotides, the CDR3 is TGTGCCAGCAGGCCCGGGGGGACTAGCAATCAGCCCCAGCATTTT.

This sequence joins TRBV7-3 and TRBJ2-2; no clear D gene. The V end lost 0 bases, the J end lost 7 bases, and 6 bases lay between the germline ends. The germline CDR1 and CDR2 sequences are SGHTA and FQGTGA. The CDR3 sequence is 13 residues long. The CDR3 loop reads CASSLTPNGELFF. DNA of the CDR3: TGTGCCAGCAGCTTAACTCCGAACGGGGAGCTGTTTTTT.

The chain uses TRBV2 and TRBJ2-5; D is undetermined. The last part of the DNA fits TRBJ2-7 better; the J call may be wrong. The CDR3 length is 15 residues. Germline V gene data show CDR1 as SNHLY and CDR2 as FYNNEI. CDR3 DNA sequence: TGTGCCAGCAGCAATAGGACGGTCACGAGACGCGAGCAGTACTTC. As protein: CASSNRTVTRREQYF.

This clonotype was detected only a few times. J is TRBJ1-6 and V is TRBV2; perhaps TRBD1 as D (5 bases). In germline, CDR1 is SNHLY, CDR2 FYNNEI. There are 16 residues in the CDR3. Deletions cut 5 bases from V and 10 bases from J, with 21 bases between. The chain's CDR3 is CASSPGGPRSGSPLHF. DNA for the CDR3: TGTGCCAGCAGTCCCGGGGGTCCACGCTCGGGATCACCCCTCCACTTT.

The CDR3 DNA sequence: TGCGCCAGCAGCTTGGAGGGCAGGGGGCCGGATGGCTACACCTTC. Translated, it gives CASSLEGRGPDGYTF. V gene TRBV5-1 combines with J gene TRBJ1-2, with 8 bases lining up with TRBD1. This CDR3 has 15 residues. The V gene end was trimmed by 0 bases and the J gene end by 6 bases; junction bases not matched to a gene: 7. The germline V gene has CDR1 SGHRS and CDR2 YFSETQ. The full variable domain, completed using reference TRBV5-1 and TRBJ1-2, is KAGVTQTPRYLIKTRGQQVTLSCSPISGHRSVSWYQQTPGQGLQFLFEYFSETQRNKGNFPGRFSGRQFSNSRSEMNVSTLELGDSALYLCASSLEGRGPDGYTFGSGTRLTVV.

This chain joins TRBV4-3 and TRBJ2-5, with D tentatively TRBD2 (5 bases). The V gene's germline CDR1 is LGHNA and CDR2 YSLEER. The CDR3 is 15 amino acids. Trimming removed 0 bases from V and 5 bases from J, with 13 bases in between. The CDR3 loop reads CASSQDRAGLETQYF. The CDR3 DNA follows: TGCGCCAGCAGCCAAGATCGGGCGGGCTTGGAGACCCAGTACTTC.

The chain uses TRBV9 and TRBJ1-1; D not certain. V gave up 4 bases and J gave up 0 bases, with 19 bases separating them. The CDR3 runs to 17 residues. Germline CDR1 SGDLS, CDR2 YYNGEE. CDR3 DNA sequence: TGTGCCAGCAGCCCATACTTAGGACGCGTCTTGAACACTGAAGCTTTCTTT. Protein: CASSPYLGRVLNTEAFF.

V gene TRBV5-1 combines with J gene TRBJ2-7, with D uncertain. Germline-derived CDR1 and CDR2 are SGHRS and YFSETQ. There are 14 residues in the CDR3. Trimming pared 4 bases from V and 6 bases from J, leaving 17 bases between. The CDR3 spells CASSPGRTLGEQYF. Written as DNA, the CDR3 is TGCGCCAGCAGCCCGGGCAGGACCTTGGGCGAGCAGTACTTC.

The count of this clonotype is one. The chain has TRBV7-2 and TRBJ2-7; TRBD2 matches 7 bases. Per germline, CDR1 SGHTA and CDR2 FQGNSA. Trimming took 5 bases from V and 3 from J; bases not matched to a gene: 4. This CDR3 is built from 13 residues. CDR3 in amino acids: CASSGDYRYEQYF. The DNA of the CDR3 is TGTGCCAGCAGCGGGGACTACCGCTACGAGCAGTACTTC.

The chain links TRBV7-3 to TRBJ1-1; D remains ambiguous. Germline V CDR1 and CDR2: SGHTA, FQGTGA. The CDR3 sequence is 15 residues long. V shed 5 bases and J shed 0 bases, with 13 bases lying between them. For the CDR3, the DNA is TGTGCCAGCAGCGAACAAGGCCCCTTGAACACTGAAGCTTTCTTT. This sequence encodes CASSEQGPLNTEAFF.

The V call is TRBV3-1, the J call TRBJ2-2; 10 bases are shared with TRBD1. J was trimmed by 6 bases and V by 4 bases; bases with no gene match: 11. Germline values: CDR1 LGHDT, CDR2 YNNKEL (reference sequence). The CDR3 is 17 residues long. CDR3 nucleotides: TGTGCCAGCAGCCGACTCAGAGGGACAGGGGAGGCCGGGGAGCTGTTTTTT. Amino acid sequence: CASSRLRGTGEAGELFF. The full variable domain, rest sourced from reference TRBV3-1 and TRBJ2-2, is DTAVSQTPKYLVTQMGNDKSIKCEQNLGHDTMYWYKQDSKKFLKIMFSYNNKELIINETVPNRFSPKSPDKAHLNLHINSLELGDSAVYFCASSRLRGTGEAGELFFGEGSRLTVL.

This clonotype was detected only a few times. The chain combines TRBV5-1 with TRBJ2-7; TRBD2 matches at 16 bases. The V gene's germline CDR1 is SGHRS and CDR2 YFSETQ. The CDR3 sequence is 18 residues long. V was clipped by 3 bases and J by 3 bases; unmatched bases: 9. Here the CDR3 reads CASSSEGGLAGGYYEQYF. In nucleotides, the CDR3 is TGCGCCAGCAGCTCAGAAGGGGGACTAGCGGGAGGGTACTACGAGCAGTACTTC. Full variable domain (missing parts from reference TRBV5-1 and TRBJ2-7): KAGVTQTPRYLIKTRGQQVTLSCSPISGHRSVSWYQQTPGQGLQFLFEYFSETQRNKGNFPGRFSGRQFSNSRSEMNVSTLELGDSALYLCASSSEGGLAGGYYEQYFGPGTRLTVT.

This clonotype was observed a few times. The chain recombines TRBV7-9 with TRBJ2-7; D is perhaps TRBD1 (6 bases). Trimming removed 2 bases at V and 6 bases at J, with 11 bases between. The germline V gene has CDR1 SEHNR and CDR2 FQNEAQ (reference sequence). This CDR3 is 13 amino acids long. The CDR3 DNA reads TGTGCCAGCAGCTTATCCCAGGGGCCCGAGCAGTACTTC. This codes for CASSLSQGPEQYF.

This clonotype was found a few times. The chain uses TRBV5-5 and TRBJ2-7; D ambiguous. Germline V gene data show CDR1 as SGHKS and CDR2 as YYEKEE (reference sequence). This CDR3 has 15 residues. Trimming took 1 base from V and 4 from J, leaving 15 bases between them. The CDR3 is CASSLNLVGFYEQYF. The DNA of the CDR3 is TGTGCCAGCAGCTTGAACCTCGTGGGCTTTTACGAGCAGTACTTC. Together with reference TRBV5-5 and TRBJ2-7, the CDR3 gives the full variable domain: DAGVTQSPTHLIKTRGQQVTLRCSPISGHKSVSWYQQVLGQGPQFIFQYYEKEERGRGNFPDRFSARQFPNYSSELNVNALLLGDSALYLCASSLNLVGFYEQYFGPGTRLTVT.

The gene calls are TRBV18 and TRBJ2-4; 7 nucleotides line up with TRBD1. This CDR3 contains 13 residues. V trimming: 5 bases; J trimming: 3 bases; junction bases outside the gene matches: 1. Looked up from germline, CDR1 is KGHSH and CDR2 is LQKENI. The CDR3 region has the DNA TGTGCCAGCTCAAGGGACAGCAAAAACATTCAGTACTTC. Its translation is CASSRDSKNIQYF. The full variable domain, in which reference TRBV18 and TRBJ2-4 provide the parts outside the CDR3, is NAGVMQNPRHLVRRRGQEARLRCSPMKGHSHVYWYRQLPEEGLKFMVYLQKENIIDESGMPKERFSAEFPKEGPSILRIQQVVRGDSAAYFCASSRDSKNIQYFGAGTRLSVL.

This clonotype was found a few times. The chain combines TRBV14 with TRBJ2-5; D possibly corresponds to TRBD1 (6 bases). The germline CDR1 and CDR2 sequences are SGHDN and FVKESK. The CDR3 spans 15 residues. Deletions cut 4 bases from V and 5 bases from J, with 17 bases between. The CDR3 region is CASSPTTGIGETQYF. CDR3 nucleotide sequence: TGTGCCAGCAGCCCAACGACAGGAATCGGGGAGACCCAGTACTTC.

J is TRBJ2-5 and V is TRBV9; 12 bases fit TRBD2. The DNA end lines up better with TRBJ2-1; the J call may be wrong. The CDR3 is 16 residues long. Germline CDR1 reads SGDLS; CDR2 reads YYNGEE. The CDR3 region is CASSAQTSGSFYEQFF. CDR3 bases: TGTGCCAGCAGCGCTCAGACTAGCGGGAGTTTCTATGAGCAGTTCTTC.

The V call is TRBV7-3, the J call TRBJ2-1, with D possibly being TRBD1 (5 bases). Trimming cost V 5 bases and J 7 bases, with 18 bases left between them. Per the germline V gene, CDR1 is SGHTA and CDR2 is FQGTGA. The CDR3 has 15 residues. CDR3 residues: CASSLSYDNRNEQFF. Written as DNA, the CDR3 is TGTGCCAGCAGCCTCTCATACGACAACAGGAATGAGCAGTTCTTC.

This clonotype was counted between two and nine times. The rearrangement joins TRBV18 to TRBJ2-5; unclear D gene. The closer fit of TRBJ2-1 to the DNA end suggests the J call may be wrong. The germline V gene encodes CDR1 KGHSH and CDR2 LQKENI. This CDR3 spans 13 amino acids. CDR3 DNA sequence: TGTGCCAGCTCACCGTTTGGAGACAATGAGCAGTTCTTC. Encoded protein: CASSPFGDNEQFF.

This clonotype was observed a few times. V is TRBV7-2 and J is TRBJ2-1; the D call may be TRBD1 or TRBD2 (5 bases each). Looked up from germline, CDR1 is SGHTA and CDR2 is FQGNSA. V lost 1 base and J lost 8, with 15 bases in between. This CDR3 is built from 15 residues. The CDR3 DNA follows: TGTGCCAGCAGCTTAGGGGGAGTTTGGGGCGATGAGCAGTTCTTC. Its protein is CASSLGGVWGDEQFF.

This chain connects TRBV15 to TRBJ2-4; D might be TRBD1 (5 bases). Germline V gene data show CDR1 as LNHNV and CDR2 as YYDKDF (reference sequence). The CDR3 runs to 15 residues. V was trimmed by 5 bases and J by 2 bases, leaving 13 bases between them. DNA of the CDR3: TGTGCCACCAGCTCCTATGGGGCCCCCAAAAACATTCAGTACTTC. Translated, it gives CATSSYGAPKNIQYF.

This clonotype was seen only a few times. This chain connects TRBV27 to TRBJ1-4, with a weak D call TRBD1 (5 bases). Trimming pared 4 bases from V and 7 bases from J, leaving 13 bases between. The CDR3 length is 14 residues. Germline CDR1 is MNHEY and CDR2 is SMNVEV (reference sequence). CDR3 residues: CASSSNQRGEKLFF. CDR3 bases: TGTGCCAGCAGTTCAAACCAGAGGGGTGAAAAACTGTTTTTT. Complete variable domain (other parts from reference TRBV27 and TRBJ1-4): EAQVTQNPRYLITVTGKKLTVTCSQNMNHEYMSWYRQDPGLGLRQIYYSMNVEVTDKGDVPEGYKVSRKEKRNFPLILESPSPNQTSLYFCASSSNQRGEKLFFGSGTQLSVL.